The rows below give T cell receptor beta chains drawn from one sample of a study of cytomegalovirus exposure and HLA in healthy donors. The table came from immunoSEQ multiplex PCR; TCRdb's copy has only in-frame clones and leaves some out. The sample holds 100,000 to 150,000 clones; over 60% are singletons and the top ten take approximately 3.7%. Sample: PBMCs. Receptors originate from a human donor in good health. CDR3s include the opening cysteine and the closing phenylalanine or tryptophan. Each record gives: CDR3 length, D gene, J gene, V gene, clone size, CDR3 DNA, CDR3 protein. The D gene is left open where the match is weak. Only part of the rows carry a size: once, few, many, or a class if the clone is expanded.

16 . TRBJ2-6 TRBV7-3 . TGTGCCAGCAGCGCTAAGGGGGGGTCTGGGGCCAACGTCCTGACCTTC CASSAKGGSGANVLTF
12 . TRBJ2-7 TRBV28 . TGTGCCAGCACCCTGGGGCCCTACGAGCAGTACTTC CASTLGPYEQYF
13 TRBD2 TRBJ2-7 TRBV5-1 . TGCGCCAGCAGCTCCTACGGGACTACCGAGCAGTACTTC CASSSYGTTEQYF
15 . TRBJ2-7 TRBV5-6 few TGTGCCAGCAGCTTGGTGGAGGGAAGTAACTACGAGCAGTACTTC CASSLVEGSNYEQYF
16 . TRBJ2-2 TRBV2 few TGTGCCAGCAGAGCAGACGGGAATACGAACACCGGGGAGCTGTTTTTT CASRADGNTNTGELFF
14 TRBD1 TRBJ1-1 TRBV11-2 . TGTGCCAGCAGCTTAGTGGCAGGGGGAACTGAAGCTTTCTTT CASSLVAGGTEAFF
12 TRBD2 TRBJ2-1 TRBV11-2 . TGTGCCAGCAGTAGCGGGTTGAATGAGCAGTTCTTC CASSSGLNEQFF
13 . TRBJ1-5 TRBV28 . TGTGCCGGAGGGAGGGGCACTAATCAGCCCCAGCATTTT CAGGRGTNQPQHF
13 TRBD1 TRBJ1-4 TRBV6-4 . TGTGCCCCTGGACAGGGGGCGGGAGGAAAACTGTTTTTT CAPGQGAGGKLFF
13 TRBD1 TRBJ2-1 TRBV4-1 . TGCGCCAGCAGCCAAAGACAGGGAATTGAGCAGTTCTTC CASSQRQGIEQFF
17 TRBD2 TRBJ2-7 TRBV5-1 . TGCGCCAGCAGCCCCTCGGCGCCAAGCGGGGTGTCCTACGAGCAGTACTTC CASSPSAPSGVSYEQYF
15 TRBD2 TRBJ2-1 TRBV7-9 . TGTGCCAGCAGCTTGACTAGCGGGAGGGCCAATGAGCAGTTCTTC CASSLTSGRANEQFF
14 . TRBJ1-1 TRBV5-6 . TGTGCCAGCAGCCTTCGTTTGGGGAGAGGAGAAGCTTTCTTT CASSLRLGRGEAFF
17 . TRBJ1-1 TRBV5-1 . TGCGCCAGCAGCTCGTCGACAGTTATAAACGCGAACACTGAAGCTTTCTTT CASSSSTVINANTEAFF
15 TRBD2 TRBJ2-5 TRBV7-2 . TGTGCCAGCAGCTTAGCACTAGCGGGAGGAGAGACCCAGTACTTC CASSLALAGGETQYF
16 TRBD2 TRBJ2-7 TRBV6-6 . TGTGCCAGCAGTCGCGCCGGGACTAGCGGCTCCTACGAGCAGTACTTC CASSRAGTSGSYEQYF
16 TRBD2 TRBJ2-3 TRBV7-8 . TGTGCCAGCAGCTTGGGACTAGCGGGAGGGCCAGATACGCAGTATTTT CASSLGLAGGPDTQYF
16 TRBD1 TRBJ2-1 TRBV27 . TGTGCCCCTTATCCGTCGAGCCAGGGGACAGACAATGAGCAGTTCTTC CAPYPSSQGTDNEQFF
16 . TRBJ1-2 TRBV6-1 . TGTGCCAGCAGTGGGGGGCTTGGGACGCGTTACTATGGCTACACCTTC CASSGGLGTRYYGYTF
15 TRBD1 TRBJ1-2 TRBV5-4 . TGTGCCAGCAGCCCGGGGACAGGGCGAATTGATGGCTACACCTTC CASSPGTGRIDGYTF
12 . TRBJ1-5 TRBV7-9 few TGTGCCAGCTCGACAGACAATCAGCCCCAGCATTTT CASSTDNQPQHF
21 . TRBJ2-1 TRBV21-1 . TGTGCCAGCAGCAAAGAGGGACTAGCGGGAGGTGGAGGGGGGACTTACAATGAGCAGTTCTTC CASSKEGLAGGGGGTYNEQFF
14 . TRBJ1-1 TRBV5-5 . TGTGCCAGCAGCTCGACAATGATGAACACTGAAGCTTTCTTT CASSSTMMNTEAFF
15 TRBD1 TRBJ1-1 TRBV14 . TGTGCCAGCAGCAGACAACAGGGGATGAACACTGAAGCTTTCTTT CASSRQQGMNTEAFF
16 TRBD1 TRBJ2-2 TRBV5-5 . TGTGCCAGCAGCTTGGAAGACAGGGGATCGGCCGGGGAGCTGTTTTTT CASSLEDRGSAGELFF
13 . TRBJ1-1 TRBV11-3 . TGTGCCAGCAGCCAGGTGGAAAACACTGAAGCTTTCTTT CASSQVENTEAFF
16 TRBD1 TRBJ2-5 TRBV6-1 . TGTGCCAGCAGTGACTGGAACAGGGGTCCGAAAGAGACCCAGTACTTC CASSDWNRGPKETQYF
14 TRBD1 TRBJ1-2 TRBV5-1 . TGCGCCAGCAGCTTGGACAGGGGAGGCTATGGCTACACCTTC CASSLDRGGYGYTF
12 . TRBJ2-7 TRBV7-9 . TGTGCCAGCAGCTCCTTACGCTACGAGCAGTACTTC CASSSLRYEQYF
13 . TRBJ2-3 TRBV9 . TGTGCCAGCAGCGTAGGGTCTAGAGACCGGCAGTATTTT CASSVGSRDRQYF
15 . TRBJ1-1 TRBV18 . TGTGCCAGCTCATCCTACCCGGGGGGCGAAACTGAAGCTTTCTTT CASSSYPGGETEAFF
16 TRBD2 TRBJ2-1 TRBV5-4 . TGTGCCAGCAGCTTGGGGGGACTAGCGGGGTACAATGAGCAGTTCTTC CASSLGGLAGYNEQFF